These T cell receptor beta chains were read from a single sample in a study of cytomegalovirus exposure and HLA in healthy donors. The protocol was immunoSEQ multiplex PCR, while the TCRdb copy is restricted to in-frame clones and leaves out a portion. Seen here are 150,000 to 200,000 clones, roughly 80% observed once, and the top ten hold 1.5% to 2%. The source material was PBMCs. The receptors were gathered from a woman aged 18-29 years in good health and CMV-seronegative. The CDR3 runs from the conserved cysteine through the conserved F or W. D genes are given only for firm matches. Clone size is shown for a subset of rows, as once, few, many or a class of expanded clone.

CDR3aa,CDR3nt,j_gene,len,d_gene,v_gene,abundance
CASSMSGDGYTF,TGTGCCAGTAGTATGTCAGGGGATGGCTACACCTTC,TRBJ1-2,12,-,TRBV19,once
CASSLDGGRIEKLFF,TGCGCCAGCAGCTTGGACGGGGGGAGGATAGAAAAACTGTTTTTT,TRBJ1-4,15,-,TRBV5-1,few
CASSQGQIEAFF,TGTGCCAGCAGTCAAGGACAGATTGAAGCTTTCTTT,TRBJ1-1,12,-,TRBV6-5,few
CASALGSLQKKYEQYF,TGTGCCAGCGCTCTGGGCAGCCTACAGAAAAAATACGAGCAGTACTTC,TRBJ2-7,16,-,TRBV5-6,-
CASSKDREDSPLHF,TGTGCCAGCAGCAAGGACAGGGAGGATTCACCCCTCCACTTT,TRBJ1-6,14,TRBD1,TRBV5-4,-
CASSSFQGATDTQYF,TGTGCCAGCAGTTCATTCCAGGGTGCGACAGATACGCAGTATTTT,TRBJ2-3,15,-,TRBV27,-
CASSEGAGAGNEQFF,TGTGCCAGCAGTGAAGGAGCGGGGGCAGGCAATGAGCAGTTCTTC,TRBJ2-1,15,TRBD2,TRBV6-1,few
CASTRDRVKGYTF,TGTGCCAGTACTCGCGACAGGGTGAAAGGCTACACCTTC,TRBJ1-2,13,TRBD1,TRBV19,once
CACPSGGAAAPLHF,TGTGCCTGCCCTTCGGGGGGGGCTGCAGCACCCCTCCACTTT,TRBJ1-6,14,-,TRBV30,-
CASTRTSGVYEQYF,TGTGCCAGCACGCGGACTAGCGGGGTGTACGAGCAGTACTTC,TRBJ2-7,14,TRBD2,TRBV5-8,-
CASSRQGVGPQHF,TGTGCCAGCAGCCGACAGGGGGTAGGGCCCCAGCATTTT,TRBJ1-5,13,TRBD1,TRBV14,-
CASSLRENPSDTQYF,TGTGCCAGCAGCTTGAGGGAAAACCCTTCAGATACGCAGTATTTT,TRBJ2-3,15,-,TRBV7-6,-
CASSPRTGPHYNEQFF,TGTGCCAGCAGTCCCAGGACAGGCCCCCACTACAATGAGCAGTTCTTC,TRBJ2-1,16,TRBD1,TRBV27,-
CASRTGSSGANVLTF,TGTGCCAGCAGGACAGGCTCCTCTGGGGCCAACGTCCTGACTTTC,TRBJ2-6,15,-,TRBV6-1,-
CASSVGQGNNEQFF,TGTGCCAGCAGCGTAGGACAGGGTAACAATGAGCAGTTCTTC,TRBJ2-1,14,TRBD1,TRBV9,-
CSSSFTRGLYNEQFF,TGTTCCAGCAGCTTTACCAGGGGGCTTTACAATGAGCAGTTCTTC,TRBJ2-1,15,TRBD1,TRBV7-9,-
CASSWDSNNEKLFF,TGTGCCAGTAGTTGGGACAGCAATAATGAAAAACTGTTTTTT,TRBJ1-4,14,TRBD1,TRBV19,-
CSARRDTQYF,TGCAGTGCTAGGAGAGATACGCAGTATTTT,TRBJ2-3,10,-,TRBV20-1,-
CASSWGDRANTEAFF,TGCGCCAGCAGCTGGGGGGACAGGGCGAACACTGAAGCTTTCTTT,TRBJ1-1,15,TRBD1,TRBV5-1,-
CASSLMSGATTEAFF,TGTGCCAGCAGTTTAATGTCAGGGGCCACCACTGAAGCTTTCTTT,TRBJ1-1,15,-,TRBV27,-
CASRRREAYNEQFF,TGCGCCAGCAGAAGGCGGGAGGCCTACAATGAGCAGTTCTTC,TRBJ2-1,14,TRBD2,TRBV10-1,-
CASSFSDRSLVYEQYF,TGTGCCAGCAGTTTTTCGGACAGGTCTCTCGTTTACGAGCAGTACTTC,TRBJ2-7,16,TRBD1,TRBV5-4,-
CASSPPSAGAGNTQYF,TGTGCCAGCTCACCACCGTCTGCGGGAGCCGGGAATACGCAGTATTTT,TRBJ2-3,16,TRBD2,TRBV18,-
CAIARSGTGSYEQYF,TGCGCCATCGCCCGAAGCGGGACAGGCTCCTACGAGCAGTACTTC,TRBJ2-7,15,-,TRBV10-2,-
CASSETVLARGPDTQYF,TGCGCCAGCAGTGAGACAGTCCTAGCCCGTGGGCCAGATACGCAGTATTTT,TRBJ2-3,17,-,TRBV10-2,few
CASSFGTPHMNTEAFF,TGTGCCAGCAGCTTCGGGACACCCCACATGAACACTGAAGCTTTCTTT,TRBJ1-1,16,-,TRBV28,-
CSGRDFNTEAFF,TGCAGCGGTCGGGACTTTAACACTGAAGCTTTCTTT,TRBJ1-1,12,-,TRBV29-1,-
CASSPLGLAEETQYF,TGTGCCAGCAGCCCCCTCGGGTTAGCGGAAGAGACCCAGTACTTC,TRBJ2-5,15,-,TRBV5-6,-
CASSFGGDTQYF,TGTGCCAGCAGCTTTGGGGGGGATACGCAGTATTTT,TRBJ2-3,12,-,TRBV5-6,-
CASIRSRTGGTGELFF,TGTGCCAGCATCAGGTCTCGGACAGGGGGCACCGGGGAGCTGTTTTTT,TRBJ2-2,16,TRBD1,TRBV2,few
CASSQVLAGAETQYF,TGCGCCAGCAGCCAAGTACTAGCGGGAGCGGAGACCCAGTACTTC,TRBJ2-5,15,TRBD2,TRBV4-3,-
CASSAVWEWTGGAYEQYF,TGTGCCAGCAGTGCGGTTTGGGAATGGACAGGGGGCGCCTACGAGCAGTACTTC,TRBJ2-7,18,TRBD1,TRBV6-1,-
CASSLQWSGDWYGYTF,TGTGCCAGCAGTCTCCAATGGTCCGGGGATTGGTATGGCTACACCTTC,TRBJ1-2,16,-,TRBV28,-
CASRTDRWNEQFF,TGTGCCAGCAGAACGGACAGGTGGAATGAGCAGTTCTTC,TRBJ2-1,13,TRBD1,TRBV5-6,few
CASSLSRQGKGF,TGTGCCAGCAGTTTATCACGGCAGGGGAAGGGCTTT,TRBJ1-1,12,-,TRBV28,few
CASSLTGNTGELFF,TGTGCCAGCAGTTTAACAGGGAACACCGGGGAGCTGTTTTTT,TRBJ2-2,14,-,TRBV28,-
CASSLPGGNQPQHF,TGTGCCAGCAGCTTACCAGGGGGCAATCAGCCCCAGCATTTT,TRBJ1-5,14,-,TRBV7-9,-
CASGQAHEQFF,TGTGCCAGCGGACAGGCACACGAGCAGTTCTTC,TRBJ2-1,11,TRBD1,TRBV6-1,-
CASSFGTSGSTDTQYF,TGTGCCAGCAGCTTTGGGACTAGCGGGAGCACAGATACGCAGTATTTT,TRBJ2-3,16,TRBD2,TRBV11-3,-
CASREREGPTDTQYF,TGTGCCAGCAGGGAGCGGGAGGGACCCACAGATACGCAGTATTTT,TRBJ2-3,15,TRBD2,TRBV27,once
CSARREYEQYF,TGCAGTGCCCGTCGGGAGTACGAGCAGTACTTC,TRBJ2-7,11,-,TRBV20-1,-
CAALGLRGPGLPQETQYF,TGTGCCGCGCTGGGTCTCAGGGGGCCGGGATTACCCCAAGAGACCCAGTACTTC,TRBJ2-5,18,-,TRBV21-1,-
CASSFGLAGQNEQFF,TGTGCCAGCAGCTTTGGTTTAGCGGGACAGAATGAGCAGTTCTTC,TRBJ2-1,15,-,TRBV11-3,-
CASSQEGSYNEQFF,TGCGCCAGCAGCCAGGAGGGCTCCTACAATGAGCAGTTCTTC,TRBJ2-1,14,-,TRBV4-1,-
CASSFLGAQETQYF,TGTGCCAGCAGTTTTCTGGGGGCTCAAGAGACCCAGTACTTC,TRBJ2-5,14,-,TRBV27,-
CASSYSEGDTEAFF,TGTGCCAGCAGTTACTCGGAGGGTGACACTGAAGCTTTCTTT,TRBJ1-1,14,-,TRBV6-5,few
CASSSWGRNQPQHF,TGTGCCAGCAGTTCTTGGGGGCGTAATCAGCCCCAGCATTTT,TRBJ1-5,14,-,TRBV27,-
CASSVNRATEAFF,TGTGCCAGCAGTGTAAACCGAGCCACTGAAGCTTTCTTT,TRBJ1-1,13,-,TRBV2,-
CASSFEMGARSSYEQYF,TGTGCCAGCAGCTTTGAGATGGGGGCGCGGTCCTCCTACGAGCAGTACTTC,TRBJ2-7,17,-,TRBV11-2,once
CASRLQGSSYEQYF,TGTGCCAGCAGGCTACAGGGGAGCTCCTACGAGCAGTACTTC,TRBJ2-7,14,TRBD1,TRBV28,-
CASSPAPPRGGETQYF,TGTGCTAGCAGCCCAGCGCCCCCGCGGGGTGGGGAGACCCAGTACTTC,TRBJ2-5,16,-,TRBV7-7,-
CARAGKRSVEKTTETQYF,TGTGCCAGGGCGGGAAAGCGCAGCGTAGAGAAAACAACAGAGACCCAGTACTTC,TRBJ2-5,18,-,TRBV25-1,-
CASSLADYLYNEQFF,TGTGCCAGCAGCCTCGCCGACTACCTCTACAATGAGCAGTTCTTC,TRBJ2-1,15,-,TRBV11-2,-
CASSLAGGNTDTQYF,TGTGCCAGCAGCTTGGCAGGGGGAAACACAGATACGCAGTATTTT,TRBJ2-3,15,TRBD1,TRBV7-9,-
CASSSGLAGNNEQFF,TGTGCCAGCAGCTCTGGACTAGCGGGTAACAATGAGCAGTTCTTC,TRBJ2-1,15,TRBD2,TRBV5-6,few